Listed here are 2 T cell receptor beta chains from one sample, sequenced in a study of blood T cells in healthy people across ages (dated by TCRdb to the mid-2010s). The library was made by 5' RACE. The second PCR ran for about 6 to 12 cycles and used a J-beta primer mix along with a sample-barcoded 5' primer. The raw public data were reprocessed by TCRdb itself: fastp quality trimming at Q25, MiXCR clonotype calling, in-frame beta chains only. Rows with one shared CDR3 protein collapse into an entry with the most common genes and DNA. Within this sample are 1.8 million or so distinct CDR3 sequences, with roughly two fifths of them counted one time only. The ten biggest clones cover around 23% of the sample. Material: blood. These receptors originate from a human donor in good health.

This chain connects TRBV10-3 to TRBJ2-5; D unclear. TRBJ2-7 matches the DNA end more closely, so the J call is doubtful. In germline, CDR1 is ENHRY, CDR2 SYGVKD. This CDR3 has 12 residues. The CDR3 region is CAISDGGVEQYF. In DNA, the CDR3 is TGTGCCATCAGTGATGGTGGGGTCGAGCAGTACTTC.

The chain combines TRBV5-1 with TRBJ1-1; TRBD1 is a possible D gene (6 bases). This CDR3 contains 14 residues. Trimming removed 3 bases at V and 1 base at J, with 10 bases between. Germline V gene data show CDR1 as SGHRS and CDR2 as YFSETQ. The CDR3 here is CASSWDTPNTEAFF. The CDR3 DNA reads TGCGCCAGCAGCTGGGACACCCCGAACACTGAAGCTTTCTTT.